The rows below give T cell receptor beta chains drawn from one sample of a study of blood T cell repertoires in COVID-19. Here immunoSEQ multiplex PCR was the method, and the copy in TCRdb shows in-frame clones only, minus some. The sample shows 200,000 to 300,000 clones, 88% of them seen only once. Sequencing was performed on peripheral blood. The receptors come from a woman younger than 45 with COVID-19, enrolled during active disease. Each CDR3 is given with its conserved first and last residue. D genes are given only for firm matches. Clone size is given for some rows only: seen once, a few or many times, or a class if the clone is expanded.

clone_size,j_call,d_call,v_call,cdr3_nt,cdr3_aa
.,TRBJ2-1,.,TRBV5-1,TGCGCCAGCAGCTTAGGAGCGGTCTTATCTGAGCAGTTCTTC,CASSLGAVLSEQFF
.,TRBJ2-1,TRBD2,TRBV23-1,TGCGCCAGCAGTCAACCTCCGTCTAGCGGGATCACAGCAACTATCTCCTACAATGAGCAGTTCTTC,CASSQPPSSGITATISYNEQFF
.,TRBJ1-5,.,TRBV30,TGTGCCTGGAGTGTGGAGGACCTCAATCAGCCCCAGCATTTT,CAWSVEDLNQPQHF
.,TRBJ2-2,.,TRBV5-4,TGTGCCAGCAGCAGGGGCGGCGGGGAGCTGTTTTTT,CASSRGGGELFF
.,TRBJ2-1,.,TRBV15,TGTGCCACCAGCAGAGATGACAGGTACAATGAGCAGTTCTTC,CATSRDDRYNEQFF
.,TRBJ2-7,TRBD1,TRBV9,TGTGCCAGCAGCCCCTGGGACAGGGGATACGAGCAGTACTTC,CASSPWDRGYEQYF
.,TRBJ2-1,TRBD2,TRBV3-1/TRBV3-2,TGTGCCAGCAGCCAAGCCGGACTAGGTCGGGACCTGGACAATGAGCAGTTCTTC,CASSQAGLGRDLDNEQFF
once,TRBJ2-1,.,TRBV6-5,TGTGCCAGCAGTTATCGGCGGGATACGGATGAGCAGTTCTTC,CASSYRRDTDEQFF
.,TRBJ2-3,TRBD2,TRBV5-1,TGCGCCAGCAGCAGACGGACTAGCGGGAGCACAGATACGCAGTATTTT,CASSRRTSGSTDTQYF
.,TRBJ2-1,.,TRBV12-3/TRBV12-4,TGTGCCAGCAGTTTAGACAGGGAAGGTGAGCAGTTCTTC,CASSLDREGEQFF
.,TRBJ1-2,.,TRBV5-4,TGTGCCAGCAGCCCGCGTGTAAGTGGGCATGGCTACACCTTC,CASSPRVSGHGYTF
.,TRBJ2-4,.,TRBV18,TGTGCCAGCTCACCACCGTTGGCCGAACCCTCGGGAAACATTCAGTACTTC,CASSPPLAEPSGNIQYF
.,TRBJ1-3,TRBD1,TRBV28,TGTGCCAGCAGTTCAACAGGGGAAGGAAACACCATATATTTT,CASSSTGEGNTIYF
once,TRBJ2-3,.,TRBV10-2,TGCGCCAGCGCCCAGGCCCAAGACACAGATACGCAGTATTTT,CASAQAQDTDTQYF
.,TRBJ1-2,TRBD1,TRBV2,TGTGCCAGCAGTGACGGGACAGATTATGGCTACACCTTC,CASSDGTDYGYTF
.,TRBJ1-2,.,TRBV5-4,TGTGCCAGCAGCTTGTACGGGGAGGACTATGGCTACACCTTC,CASSLYGEDYGYTF
.,TRBJ2-7,TRBD2,TRBV7-9,TGTGCCAGCAGCCCGAGCCTAGCGGGGCTATACGAGCAGTACTTC,CASSPSLAGLYEQYF
.,TRBJ2-6,.,TRBV5-1,TGCGCCAGCAGCTTGGCCTCCCCCTCTGGGGCCAACGTCCTGACTTTC,CASSLASPSGANVLTF
.,TRBJ2-3,.,TRBV9,TGTGCCAGCAGCGTACGGGGAGCCACAGATACGCAGTATTTT,CASSVRGATDTQYF
.,TRBJ1-2,TRBD1,TRBV5-5,TGTGCCAGCAGCTCCGGGACAGGGATAACTAGTCTCTATGGCTACACCTTC,CASSSGTGITSLYGYTF
.,TRBJ2-3,.,TRBV19,TGTGCCAGTAGTAACAGGGTTGGCACAGATACGCAGTATTTT,CASSNRVGTDTQYF
.,TRBJ2-3,.,TRBV13,TGTGCCAGCAGCCCAACGGAGGGCACAGATACGCAGTATTTT,CASSPTEGTDTQYF
once,TRBJ2-3,TRBD2,TRBV5-1,TGCGCCAGTTCTAGACTAGCGGGTATCACAGATACGCAGTATTTT,CASSRLAGITDTQYF
.,TRBJ2-1,TRBD2,TRBV28,TGTGCCAGCAGTTCGCTAGCGGGGGGTTACAATGAGCAGTTCTTC,CASSSLAGGYNEQFF
few,TRBJ1-3,TRBD1,TRBV7-6,TGTGCCAGCAGCTTAGGGGGACAGAGTACTGGAAACACCATATATTTT,CASSLGGQSTGNTIYF
.,TRBJ2-1,.,TRBV15,TGTGCCACCAGCCCCAGGGCGAACGAGAATGAGCAGTTCTTC,CATSPRANENEQFF
.,TRBJ1-1,.,TRBV12-3/TRBV12-4,TGTGCCAGCAGTTTGGCTGTCAACACTGAAGCTTTCTTT,CASSLAVNTEAFF
.,TRBJ2-1,.,TRBV7-6,TGTGCCAGCAGCCTTGGGGGGGCTAGGTACAATGAGCAGTTCTTC,CASSLGGARYNEQFF
.,TRBJ1-2,TRBD1,TRBV6-2/TRBV6-3,TGTGCCAGCAGTTACTCGGCGACAGGGGGGATCTGGGACTATGGCTACACCTTC,CASSYSATGGIWDYGYTF
.,TRBJ1-1,TRBD1,TRBV2,TGTGCCAGCAGCACCCGACAGGGGGCGAACACTGAAGCTTTCTTT,CASSTRQGANTEAFF
once,TRBJ1-5,.,TRBV6-6,TGTGCCAGCAGGGAACGGGGGGGCAATCAGCCCCAGCATTTT,CASRERGGNQPQHF
once,TRBJ1-1,TRBD1,TRBV7-2,TGTGCCAGCAGCTCGGGACAGGGGGTAGGGGAAGCTTTCTTT,CASSSGQGVGEAFF
.,TRBJ1-5,TRBD1,TRBV27,TGTGCCAGCAGTTTAGCCAGGGGGGATCAGCCCCAGCATTTT,CASSLARGDQPQHF
.,TRBJ2-1,TRBD2,TRBV2,TGTGCCAGCAGTGCTAGGGGACTAGCGGGAGCCCACAATGAGCAGTTCTTC,CASSARGLAGAHNEQFF
.,TRBJ2-5,TRBD2,TRBV7-6,TGTGCCAGCAGCTTAGGGTCCGGCGGGGGGGCTCCTGAGACCCAGTACTTC,CASSLGSGGGAPETQYF
.,TRBJ1-2,.,TRBV27,TGTGCCAGCAGCCCGGCCGACAGAGAGAACTATGGCTACACCTTC,CASSPADRENYGYTF
.,TRBJ1-2,TRBD1,TRBV18,TGTGCCAGCTCACCACAAACAGGGGGCGCTTATGGCTACACCTTC,CASSPQTGGAYGYTF
.,TRBJ1-1,.,TRBV21-1,TGTGCCAGCAGCAAAGGCGCCGTTGGGCGGGCAACGACTGAAGCTTTCTTT,CASSKGAVGRATTEAFF
.,TRBJ1-5,.,TRBV4-3,TGCGCCAGCAGCCGGACTGTGGGGAGCAATCAGCCCCAGCATTTT,CASSRTVGSNQPQHF
.,TRBJ2-2,TRBD2,TRBV27,TGTGCCAGCAGTTTATGGGGAGGGCCGGGCACCGGGGAGCTGTTTTTT,CASSLWGGPGTGELFF
.,TRBJ2-7,TRBD1,TRBV5-6,TGTGCCAGCAGCCTCGGGACAGGGATCCCCTACGAGCAGTACTTC,CASSLGTGIPYEQYF
.,TRBJ1-2,.,TRBV7-2,TGTGCCAGCAGCTTATCGTCAGGGGCCGGTGGCTACACCTTC,CASSLSSGAGGYTF
.,TRBJ1-2,.,TRBV10-2,TGCGCCAGCAGTGAGTCTTGGCTCAACTATGGCTACACCTTC,CASSESWLNYGYTF